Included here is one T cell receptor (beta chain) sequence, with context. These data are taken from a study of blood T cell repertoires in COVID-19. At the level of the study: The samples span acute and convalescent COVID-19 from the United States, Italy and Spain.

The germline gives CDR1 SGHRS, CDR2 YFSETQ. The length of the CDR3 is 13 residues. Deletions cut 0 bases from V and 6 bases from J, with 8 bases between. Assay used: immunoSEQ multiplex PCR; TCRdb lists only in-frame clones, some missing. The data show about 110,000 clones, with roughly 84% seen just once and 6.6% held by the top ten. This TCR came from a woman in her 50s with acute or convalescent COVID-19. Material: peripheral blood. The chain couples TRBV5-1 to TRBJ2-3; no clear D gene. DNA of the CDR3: TGCGCCAGCAGCTTGGTGTACATGGATACGCAGTATTTT. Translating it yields CASSLVYMDTQYF.